This T cell receptor (beta chain) was documented in a study of T-cell reconstitution after alpha-beta-depleted transplantation in children. During its preparation, the TCRbeta library received unique molecular identifiers. TCRdb itself ran the PCR reads through MiXCR, one entry per CDR3 protein. The repertoire has about 500,000 distinct CDR3 sequences, about 31% of them found once; the top ten carry approximately 2.3%. The CDR3 runs 11 residues. Germline V gives CDR1 SQVTM, CDR2 ANQGSEA. Trimming took off 5 bases at V and 1 base at J, with 5 bases between the two ends. The J gene is TRBJ1-1, the V gene TRBV29-1; no clear D gene. The receptor was isolated from a human donor who donated a stem cell graft to a child with aplastic anemia. The sequenced sample was PBMCs from the stem cell graft donor, obtained from the stem cell graft. CDR3: CSVRTNTEAFF. The CDR3 coding sequence is TGCAGCGTTCGGACGAACACTGAAGCTTTCTTT.